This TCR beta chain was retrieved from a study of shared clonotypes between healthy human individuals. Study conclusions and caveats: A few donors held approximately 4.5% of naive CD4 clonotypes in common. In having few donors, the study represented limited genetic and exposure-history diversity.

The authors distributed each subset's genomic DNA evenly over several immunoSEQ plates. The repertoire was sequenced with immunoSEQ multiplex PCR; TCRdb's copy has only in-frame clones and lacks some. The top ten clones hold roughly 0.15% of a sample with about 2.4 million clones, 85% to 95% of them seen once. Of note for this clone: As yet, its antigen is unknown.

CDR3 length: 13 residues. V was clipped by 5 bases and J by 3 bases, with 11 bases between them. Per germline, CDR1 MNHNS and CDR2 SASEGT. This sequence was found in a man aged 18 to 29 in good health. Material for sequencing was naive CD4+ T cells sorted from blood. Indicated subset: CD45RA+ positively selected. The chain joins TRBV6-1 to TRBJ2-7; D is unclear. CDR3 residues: CASSLLAYYEQYF. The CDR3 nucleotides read TGTGCCAGCAGTTTACTCGCTTACTACGAGCAGTACTTC.